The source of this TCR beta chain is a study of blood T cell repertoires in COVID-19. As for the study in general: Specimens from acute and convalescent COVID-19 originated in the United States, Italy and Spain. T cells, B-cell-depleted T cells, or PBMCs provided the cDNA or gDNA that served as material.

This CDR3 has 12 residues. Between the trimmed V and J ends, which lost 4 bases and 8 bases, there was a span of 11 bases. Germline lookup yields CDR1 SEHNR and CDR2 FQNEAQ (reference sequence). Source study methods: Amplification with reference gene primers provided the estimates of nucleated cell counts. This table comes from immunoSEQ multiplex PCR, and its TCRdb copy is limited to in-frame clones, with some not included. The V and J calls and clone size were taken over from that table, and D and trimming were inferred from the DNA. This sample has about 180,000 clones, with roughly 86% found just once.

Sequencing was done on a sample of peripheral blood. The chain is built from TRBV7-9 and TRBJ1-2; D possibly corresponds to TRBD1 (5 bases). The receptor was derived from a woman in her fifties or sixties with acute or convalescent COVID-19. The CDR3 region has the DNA TGTGCCAGCAGCTCCCAGGGCGACGGCTACACCTTC. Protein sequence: CASSSQGDGYTF.